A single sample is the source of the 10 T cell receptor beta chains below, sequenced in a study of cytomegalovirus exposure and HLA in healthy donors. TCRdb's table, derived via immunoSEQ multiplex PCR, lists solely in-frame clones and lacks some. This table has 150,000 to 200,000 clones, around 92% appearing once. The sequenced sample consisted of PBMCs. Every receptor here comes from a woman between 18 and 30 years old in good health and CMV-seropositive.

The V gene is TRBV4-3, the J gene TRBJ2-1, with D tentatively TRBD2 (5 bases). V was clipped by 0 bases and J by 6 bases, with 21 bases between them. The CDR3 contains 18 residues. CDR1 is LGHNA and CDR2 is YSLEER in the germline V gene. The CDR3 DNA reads TGCGCCAGCAGCCAAGAAGCGGCTCATGCCGGGCGCCTCAATGAGCAGTTCTTC. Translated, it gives CASSQEAAHAGRLNEQFF.

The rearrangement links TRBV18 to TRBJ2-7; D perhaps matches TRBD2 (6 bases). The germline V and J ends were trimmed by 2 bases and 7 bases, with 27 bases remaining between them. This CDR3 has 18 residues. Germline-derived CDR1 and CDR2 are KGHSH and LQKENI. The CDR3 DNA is TGTGCCAGCTCACCAATAGACGGGCGCAGCGGAGGGGTCAGGGAGCAGTACTTC. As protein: CASSPIDGRSGGVREQYF.

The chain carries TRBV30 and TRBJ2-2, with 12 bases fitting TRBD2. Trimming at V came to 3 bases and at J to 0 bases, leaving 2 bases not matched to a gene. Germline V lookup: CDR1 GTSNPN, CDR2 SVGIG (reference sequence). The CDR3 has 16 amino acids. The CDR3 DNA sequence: TGTGCCTGGAGAGCTAGCGGGAGGGCGAACACCGGGGAGCTGTTTTTT. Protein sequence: CAWRASGRANTGELFF.

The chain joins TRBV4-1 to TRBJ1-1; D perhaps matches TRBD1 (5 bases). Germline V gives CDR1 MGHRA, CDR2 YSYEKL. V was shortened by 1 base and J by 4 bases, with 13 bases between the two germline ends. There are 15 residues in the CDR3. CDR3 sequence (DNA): TGCGCCAGCAGCCAAGCGGTCAGGGAGGCCACTGAAGCTTTCTTT. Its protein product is CASSQAVREATEAFF.

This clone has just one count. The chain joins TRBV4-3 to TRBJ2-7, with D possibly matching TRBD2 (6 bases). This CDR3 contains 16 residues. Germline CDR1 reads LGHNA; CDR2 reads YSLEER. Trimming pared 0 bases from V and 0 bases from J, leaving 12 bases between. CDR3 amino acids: CASSQDYGGASYEQYF. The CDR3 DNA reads TGCGCCAGCAGCCAAGACTATGGCGGGGCCTCCTACGAGCAGTACTTC.

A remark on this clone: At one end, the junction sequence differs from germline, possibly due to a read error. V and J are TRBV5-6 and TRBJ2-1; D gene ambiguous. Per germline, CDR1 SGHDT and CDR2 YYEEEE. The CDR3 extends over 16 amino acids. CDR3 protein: CASRLGSPGPNNEQFF. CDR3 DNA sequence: TGTGCCAGCAGGTTGGGATCTCCAGGCCCGAACAATGAGCAGTTCTTC.

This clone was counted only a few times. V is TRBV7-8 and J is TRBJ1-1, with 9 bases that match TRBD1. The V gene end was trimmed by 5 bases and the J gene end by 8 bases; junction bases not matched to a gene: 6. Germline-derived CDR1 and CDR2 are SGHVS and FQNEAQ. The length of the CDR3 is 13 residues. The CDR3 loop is CASSGQGSWEAFF. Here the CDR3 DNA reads TGTGCCAGCAGCGGACAGGGGTCTTGGGAAGCTTTCTTT.

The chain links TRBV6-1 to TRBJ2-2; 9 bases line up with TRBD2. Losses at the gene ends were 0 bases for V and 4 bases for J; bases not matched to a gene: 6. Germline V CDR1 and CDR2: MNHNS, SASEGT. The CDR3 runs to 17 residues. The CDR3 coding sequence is TGTGCCAGCAGTGAAGCCTTGGCGGGAGGGGGCACCGGGGAGCTGTTTTTT. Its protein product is CASSEALAGGGTGELFF.

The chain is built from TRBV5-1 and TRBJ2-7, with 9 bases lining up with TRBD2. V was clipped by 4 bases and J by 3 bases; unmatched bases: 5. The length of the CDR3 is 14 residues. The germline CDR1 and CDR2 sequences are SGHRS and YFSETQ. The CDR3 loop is CASSLTSGNYEQYF. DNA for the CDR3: TGCGCCAGCAGCCTGACTAGCGGAAACTACGAGCAGTACTTC.

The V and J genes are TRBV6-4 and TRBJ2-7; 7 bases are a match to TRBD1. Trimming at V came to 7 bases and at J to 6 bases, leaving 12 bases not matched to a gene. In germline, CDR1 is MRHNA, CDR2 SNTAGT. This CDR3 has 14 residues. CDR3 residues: CASTPHVTGVEQYF. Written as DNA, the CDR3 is TGTGCCAGCACTCCCCACGTTACAGGGGTCGAGCAGTACTTC.